This entry lists 14 T cell receptor beta chains sequenced from one sample in a study of CD8 T cells in Susac syndrome. With random hexamers, roughly 0.45 to 1 ug RNA was reverse transcribed. TCRdb fed the immunoSEQ multiplex PCR reads into MiXCR, producing one record per CDR3 protein. This table has 150,000 to 200,000 distinct CDR3 sequences, over 90% appearing once. Sequenced sample: CD4+ T cells from PBMCs. The receptors come from a human donor with multiple sclerosis.

The V call is TRBV6-2 or TRBV6-3, the J call TRBJ1-1, with 11 positions matching TRBD1. The CDR3 totals 16 residues. CDR1 MNHEY and CDR2 SVGEGT come from the germline V gene. The J segment lost 0 bases and the V segment lost 3 bases, leaving 3 bases of the junction unmatched. The DNA of the CDR3 is TGTGCCAGCAGTTATGGGACAGGGGGGATGAACACTGAAGCTTTCTTT. Protein: CASSYGTGGMNTEAFF.

V gene TRBV4-1 combines with J gene TRBJ1-1; the match to TRBD1 covers 7 bases. The germline gives CDR1 MGHRA, CDR2 YSYEKL. V lost 3 bases to trimming and J lost 4 bases; unmatched junction nucleotides: 5. The CDR3 is 14 residues long. The CDR3 coding sequence is TGCGCCAGCAGCCAGAGGACAGGACTCACTGAAGCTTTCTTT. Translating gives CASSQRTGLTEAFF.

The V call is TRBV7-8, the J call TRBJ2-2, with D unresolved. Germline-derived CDR1 and CDR2 are SGHVS and FQNEAQ. V gave up 0 bases and J gave up 1 base, with 6 bases separating them. The CDR3 is 15 residues long. The DNA of the CDR3 is TGTGCCAGCAGCTTAGCCCGGATGAACACCGGGGAGCTGTTTTTT. It translates to CASSLARMNTGELFF. Combining the CDR3 with reference TRBV7-8 and TRBJ2-2 gives the whole variable domain GAGVSQSPRYKVAKRGQDVALRCDPISGHVSLFWYQQALGQGPEFLTYFQNEAQLDKSGLPSDRFFAERPEGSVSTLKIQRTQQEDSAVYLCASSLARMNTGELFFGEGSRLTVL.

Here the CDR3 reads CASSKGTYGYTF. In DNA, the CDR3 is TGCGCCAGCTCGAAGGGGACCTATGGCTACACCTTC. The chain couples TRBV5-1 to TRBJ1-2; TRBD1 is a possible D gene (5 bases). The CDR3 is made up of 12 amino acids. Germline V CDR1 and CDR2: SGHRS, YFSETQ. The germline V and J ends were trimmed by 7 bases and 4 bases, with 11 bases remaining between them.

The V gene is TRBV30, the J gene TRBJ2-7; TRBD1 matches 9 bases. V shed 2 bases and J 3 bases; nucleotides not matched to a gene: 5. The CDR3 is 14 amino acids. The germline V gene encodes CDR1 GTSNPN and CDR2 SVGIG (reference sequence). This CDR3 is CAWSPPGQGYEQYF. CDR3 sequence (DNA): TGTGCCTGGAGTCCCCCGGGACAGGGCTACGAGCAGTACTTC.

CDR3 nucleotide sequence: TGTGCCAGCAGTTCAACCAGGGGGCACTACGAGCAGTACTTC. Protein: CASSSTRGHYEQYF. The chain links TRBV27 to TRBJ2-7; 8 bases are a match to TRBD1. V lost 4 bases to trimming and J lost 3 bases; unmatched junction nucleotides: 5. CDR3 length: 14 residues. Looked up from germline, CDR1 is MNHEY and CDR2 is SMNVEV (reference sequence).

V usage is TRBV20-1 and J usage is TRBJ2-1; 14 bases line up with TRBD2. Germline lookup yields CDR1 DFQATT and CDR2 SNEGSKA (reference sequence). J gave up 12 bases and V 5 bases, and 9 bases lay outside the gene matches. The CDR3 has 14 residues. CDR3 coding DNA: TGCAGTGCTTATCGGACTAGCGGGGGGCTACTGCAGTTCTTC. Its protein is CSAYRTSGGLLQFF.

The chain employs TRBV20-1 and TRBJ2-5, with D perhaps matching TRBD1 (7 bases). Germline V gene lookup returns CDR1 DFQATT and CDR2 SNEGSKA (reference sequence). With 6 bases removed from V and 5 bases from J, the gap between germline ends came to 16 bases. This CDR3 has 13 residues. The CDR3 loop is CSAPRGVDETQYF. DNA for the CDR3: TGCAGTGCCCCCAGGGGGGTGGACGAGACCCAGTACTTC.

The chain couples TRBV7-2 to TRBJ2-5; 8 nucleotides agree with TRBD2. Per the germline V gene, CDR1 is SGHTA and CDR2 is FQGNSA. The CDR3 covers 15 residues. The junction had 12 bases not matched to a gene; V was cut back by 7 bases and J by 5 bases. CDR3 coding DNA: TGTGCCAGCACCCCAGTGAGGACTAGCTGGGAGACCCAGTACTTC. Its translation is CASTPVRTSWETQYF. The full variable domain, rest sourced from reference TRBV7-2 and TRBJ2-5, is GAGVSQSPSNKVTEKGKDVELRCDPISGHTALYWYRQSLGQGLEFLIYFQGNSAPDKSGLPSDRFSAERTGGSVSTLTIQRTQQEDSAVYLCASTPVRTSWETQYFGPGTRLLVL.

The chain recombines TRBV27 with TRBJ1-3; D perhaps matches TRBD1 (6 bases). The CDR3 totals 14 residues. Germline lookup yields CDR1 MNHEY and CDR2 SMNVEV (reference sequence). V gave up 2 bases and J gave up 2 bases, with 7 bases separating them. The CDR3 DNA is TGTGCCAGCAGTTTAACAGGGCCTGGAAACACCATATATTTT. Translation: CASSLTGPGNTIYF.

This clonotype was observed a handful of times. V usage is TRBV2 and J usage is TRBJ1-4; D unresolved. Trimming pared 5 bases from V and 0 bases from J, leaving 4 bases between. Germline CDR1 SNHLY, CDR2 FYNNEI. This CDR3 is built from 13 residues. CDR3 sequence: CASSRATNEKLFF. CDR3 in DNA: TGTGCCAGCAGTAGGGCAACTAATGAAAAACTGTTTTTT.

This chain connects TRBV18 to TRBJ1-5; 11 positions match TRBD1. Germline CDR1 and CDR2: KGHSH and LQKENI. V was pared by 3 bases and J by 3 bases, with 4 bases of the junction left unmatched. The CDR3 totals 16 residues. The CDR3 is CASSPAGQGDNQPQHF. The CDR3 DNA reads as TGTGCCAGCTCACCCGCGGGACAGGGGGACAATCAGCCCCAGCATTTT. Variable domain in full (rest from reference TRBV18 and TRBJ1-5): NAGVMQNPRHLVRRRGQEARLRCSPMKGHSHVYWYRQLPEEGLKFMVYLQKENIIDESGMPKERFSAEFPKEGPSILRIQQVVRGDSAAYFCASSPAGQGDNQPQHFGDGTRLSIL.

The gene calls are TRBV2 and TRBJ2-1; the D call may be TRBD1 or TRBD2 (5 bases each). The germline V gene has CDR1 SNHLY and CDR2 FYNNEI. Trimming left V 8 bases short and J 9 bases short, with 17 bases between. The CDR3 length is 13 residues. CDR3 residues: CASAGTRSTEQFF. CDR3 nucleotide sequence: TGTGCCAGCGCCGGGACCCGCTCTACTGAGCAGTTCTTC.

The chain recombines TRBV15 with TRBJ1-6; D remains unclear. V was pared by 1 base and J by 8 bases, with 6 bases between. The germline CDR1 and CDR2 sequences are LNHNV and YYDKDF (reference sequence). The CDR3 length is 13 residues. The CDR3 spells CATSRVGDSPLHF. In DNA form, the CDR3 reads TGTGCCACCAGCAGAGTCGGGGATTCACCCCTCCACTTT.